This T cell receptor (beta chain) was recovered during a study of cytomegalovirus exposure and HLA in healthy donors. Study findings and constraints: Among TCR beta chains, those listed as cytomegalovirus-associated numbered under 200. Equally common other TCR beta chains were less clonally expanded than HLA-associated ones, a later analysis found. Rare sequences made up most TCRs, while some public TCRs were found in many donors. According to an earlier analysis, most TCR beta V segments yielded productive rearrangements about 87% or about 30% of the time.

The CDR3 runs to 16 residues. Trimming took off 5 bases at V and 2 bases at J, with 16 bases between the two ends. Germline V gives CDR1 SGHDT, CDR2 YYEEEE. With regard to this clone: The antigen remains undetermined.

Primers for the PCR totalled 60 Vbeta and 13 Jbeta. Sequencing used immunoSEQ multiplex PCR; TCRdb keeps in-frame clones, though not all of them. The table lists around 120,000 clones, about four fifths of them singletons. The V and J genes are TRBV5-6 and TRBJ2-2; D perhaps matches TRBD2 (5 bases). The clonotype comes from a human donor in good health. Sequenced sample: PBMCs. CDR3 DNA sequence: TGTGCCAGCAGAGCCTGGGCTAGCCGAAACACCGGGGAGCTGTTTTTT. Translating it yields CASRAWASRNTGELFF. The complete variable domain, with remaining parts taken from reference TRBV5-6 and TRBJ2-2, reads DAGVTQSPTHLIKTRGQQVTLRCSPKSGHDTVSWYQQALGQGPQFIFQYYEEEERQRGNFPDRFSGHQFPNYSSELNVNALLLGDSALYLCASRAWASRNTGELFFGEGSRLTVL.